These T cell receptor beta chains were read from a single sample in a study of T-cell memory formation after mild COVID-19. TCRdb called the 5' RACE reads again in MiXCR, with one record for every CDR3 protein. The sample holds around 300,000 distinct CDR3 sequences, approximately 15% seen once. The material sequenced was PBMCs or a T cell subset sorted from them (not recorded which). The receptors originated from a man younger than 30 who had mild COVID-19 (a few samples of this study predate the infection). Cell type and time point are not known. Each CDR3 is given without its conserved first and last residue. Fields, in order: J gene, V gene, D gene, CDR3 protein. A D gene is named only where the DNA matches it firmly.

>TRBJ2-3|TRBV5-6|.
ASSGRVADTQY
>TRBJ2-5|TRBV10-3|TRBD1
ATNTDRASETQY
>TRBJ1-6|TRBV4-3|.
ASSRSSSRPNNSPLH
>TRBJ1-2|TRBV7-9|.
ASSLVVGELSGYT
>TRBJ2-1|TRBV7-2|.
ASSLEGATYNEQF
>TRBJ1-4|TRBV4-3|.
ASSQEWGLEKLF
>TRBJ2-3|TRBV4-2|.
ASGHITDTQY
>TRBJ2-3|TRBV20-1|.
SARSTGTDTQY
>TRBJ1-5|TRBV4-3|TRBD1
ASSQETGVEQPQH
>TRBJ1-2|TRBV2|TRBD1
ASSESWTGNANYGYT
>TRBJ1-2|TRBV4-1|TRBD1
ASSPWDSNYGYT
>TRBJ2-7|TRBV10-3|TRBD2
AISGGGRYEQY
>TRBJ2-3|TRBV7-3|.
ASSPAGAYTQY
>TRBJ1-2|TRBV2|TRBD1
ASSMGQLHGYT
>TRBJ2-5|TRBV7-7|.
ASSLLELSETQY
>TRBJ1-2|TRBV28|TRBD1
ASSLGTGAANYGYT
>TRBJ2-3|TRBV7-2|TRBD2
ASSGSSGGTVDTQY
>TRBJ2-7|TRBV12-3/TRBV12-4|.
ASSLGGAEQY
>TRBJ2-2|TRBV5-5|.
AISFGNTGELF
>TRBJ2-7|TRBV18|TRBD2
ASSPGRDDEQY
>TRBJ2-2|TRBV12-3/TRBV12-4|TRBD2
ASRGLAGWTGELF
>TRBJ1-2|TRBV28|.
ASSLPPNYGYT
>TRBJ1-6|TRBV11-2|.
ASSHRAYNSPLH
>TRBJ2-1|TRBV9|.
ASSGLQGRNEQF
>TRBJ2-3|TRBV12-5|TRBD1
ASGLVPGDRGPSTDTQY
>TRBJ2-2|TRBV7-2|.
ASSLVRGDTGELF
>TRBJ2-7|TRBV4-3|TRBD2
ASSRSTGLPYEQY
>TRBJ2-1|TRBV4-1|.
ASSQGIEQF
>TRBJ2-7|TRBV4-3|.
ASSQVHGPTILEQY
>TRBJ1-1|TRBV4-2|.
ASSQDQGTEAF
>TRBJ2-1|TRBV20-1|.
SGIGYNEQF
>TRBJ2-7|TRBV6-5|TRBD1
ASSRAQGTGEEREQY
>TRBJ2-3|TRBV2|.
ASIPSMGTDTQY